The next 3 T cell receptor beta chains were all read from a single sample in a study of blood T cell repertoires in COVID-19. Assay: immunoSEQ multiplex PCR; the TCRdb copy retains only in-frame clones and omits some. The table shows 35,000 to 40,000 clones, with around 84% occurring only once. Material for sequencing was peripheral blood. These receptors were collected from a man aged 60-69 years with COVID-19, enrolled during active disease.

This chain's CDR3 is CASSRAGVNQPQHF. The CDR3 DNA reads as TGTGCCAGCAGCCGTGCCGGTGTCAATCAGCCCCAGCATTTT. The gene calls are TRBV5-6 and TRBJ1-5; D is uncertain. V was trimmed by 4 bases and J by 3 bases, leaving 11 bases between them. Germline assignment: CDR1 SGHDT and CDR2 YYEEEE. This CDR3 has 14 amino acids.

The DNA of the CDR3 is TGCGCCAGCAGCTTTGGGGACATACGCCCGGCAAAGACTGAAGCTTTCTTT. Its translation: CASSFGDIRPAKTEAFF. The chain recombines TRBV5-1 with TRBJ1-1; weak D call: TRBD1 (6 bases). Trimming removed 2 bases at V and 5 bases at J, with 22 bases between. The CDR3 totals 17 residues. From germline, CDR1 is SGHRS and CDR2 YFSETQ.

This rearrangement joins TRBV14 to TRBJ1-1, with no clear D. The CDR3 contains 13 residues. Germline-derived CDR1 and CDR2 are SGHDN and FVKESK. The V gene lost 6 bases and the J gene lost 1 base, with 9 bases spanning the gap. The CDR3 reads CASRPNRNTEAFF. In nucleotides, the CDR3 is TGTGCCAGCAGGCCTAACCGGAACACTGAAGCTTTCTTT.